Shown below are 30 T cell receptor beta chains from a single sample sequenced in a study of T-cell reconstitution after alpha-beta-depleted transplantation in children. Preparation of the TCRbeta library used unique molecular identifiers. TCRdb passed the PCR reads through MiXCR, listing each CDR3 protein once. The sample shows hundreds of thousands of distinct CDR3 sequences, approximately 12% of them seen only once. Sequencing used PBMCs, mostly from graft donor cells, obtained 360 days after TCRalphabeta/CD19-depleted stem cell transplant. The source of these receptors is a male patient younger than 18 who had a stem cell transplant for acute myeloid leukemia, so the T cells may come from the graft donor.

CDR3 bases: TGCAGCGTTGAAGGACAGGGGAAAATTGAAGCTTTCTTT. This gives the protein CSVEGQGKIEAFF. The J gene is TRBJ1-1, the V gene TRBV29-1; 8 bases match TRBD1. CDR1 is SQVTM and CDR2 is ANQGSEA in the germline V gene. Trimming cost V 1 base and J 7 bases; bases outside gene matches: 5. The CDR3 has 13 amino acids.

The chain recombines TRBV30 with TRBJ2-3; D gene unclear. The V gene lost 2 bases and the J gene lost 1 base, with 10 bases spanning the gap. The CDR3 is 14 amino acids. From germline, CDR1 is GTSNPN and CDR2 SVGIG (reference sequence). In nucleotides, the CDR3 is TGTGCCTGGAGTCCCGGCTCGGGCACAGATACGCAGTATTTT. Its protein product is CAWSPGSGTDTQYF.

This clonotype appeared a few times. The chain recombines TRBV7-2 with TRBJ2-1, with TRBD2 matching over 10 bases. Germline V CDR1 and CDR2: SGHTA, FQGNSA. The ends lost 5 bases at V and 3 bases at J; junction bases unmatched: 7. The CDR3 extends over 16 amino acids. CDR3 sequence reads: CASSTLAGAGYNEQFF. For the CDR3, the DNA is TGTGCCAGCAGCACCCTAGCGGGAGCGGGCTACAATGAGCAGTTCTTC.

The chain uses TRBV29-1 and TRBJ2-1; 12 bases are a match to TRBD2. Per germline, CDR1 SQVTM and CDR2 ANQGSEA. V lost 7 bases to trimming and J lost 9 bases; unmatched junction nucleotides: 10. The CDR3 has 14 residues. CDR3 loop: CSDSSGRARSEQFF. CDR3 bases: TGCAGCGACTCTAGCGGGAGGGCCCGTAGTGAGCAGTTCTTC.

The chain is built from TRBV4-3 and TRBJ2-1; 10 bases fit TRBD2. The V gene's germline CDR1 is LGHNA and CDR2 YSLEER. J lost 0 bases, V lost 1 base, and 6 bases had no gene match. The CDR3 is 18 residues long. The CDR3 protein is CASSQGGLALSSYNEQFF. The CDR3 nucleotides are TGCGCCAGCAGCCAAGGGGGACTAGCGTTAAGCTCCTACAATGAGCAGTTCTTC.

The V gene is TRBV18, the J gene TRBJ2-5; a weak D match, TRBD2 (6 bases). This CDR3 comprises 16 residues. V shed 4 bases and J shed 5 bases, with 20 bases lying between them. Germline V lookup: CDR1 KGHSH, CDR2 LQKENI. The CDR3 is CASSLLGAGKWETQYF. CDR3 nucleotides: TGTGCCAGCTCACTCCTTGGAGCGGGCAAGTGGGAGACCCAGTACTTC.

V is TRBV5-1 and J is TRBJ2-1; 9 nucleotides agree with TRBD2. J gave up 3 bases and V 4 bases, and 5 bases lay outside the gene matches. The CDR3 has 15 amino acids. CDR1 is SGHRS, CDR2 YFSETQ, per germline. The CDR3 region has the DNA TGCGCCAGCAGCGCTAGCGGGATCAACTACAATGAGCAGTTCTTC. Its protein is CASSASGINYNEQFF.

A few counts support this clonotype. CDR3 sequence (DNA): TGCAGTGCTGCTGAGACTAGCGGGGCCTACGAGCAGTACTTC. It specifies CSAAETSGAYEQYF. This rearrangement joins TRBV20-1 to TRBJ2-7; 11 bases fit TRBD2. The CDR3 covers 14 residues. V was pared by 5 bases and J by 2 bases, with 5 bases of the junction left unmatched. Looked up from germline, CDR1 is DFQATT and CDR2 is SNEGSKA (reference sequence).

This clonotype appeared a few times. The rearrangement joins TRBV3-1 to TRBJ1-5, with D possibly matching TRBD1 (6 bases). The V gene's germline CDR1 is LGHDT and CDR2 YNNKEL (reference sequence). The CDR3 covers 13 residues. V dropped 2 bases and J dropped 4 bases, with 6 bases sitting between them. The CDR3 region has the DNA TGTGCCAGCAGCCAACAGGGGAATCAGCCCCAGCATTTT. Translation gives CASSQQGNQPQHF.

In its sample, this clonotype was seen a few times. The chain carries TRBV28 and TRBJ2-2, with 9 bases matching TRBD1. The J segment lost 3 bases and the V segment lost 6 bases, leaving 8 bases of the junction unmatched. The CDR3 sequence is 16 residues long. CDR1 and CDR2 (germline): MDHEN, SYDVKM. The CDR3 coding sequence is TGTGCCAGCAGGCTCGACAGGGGGGGTTACACCGGGGAGCTGTTTTTT. This encodes CASRLDRGGYTGELFF.

This clonotype was found many times. V gene TRBV28 combines with J gene TRBJ2-2; D is unclear. Between the trimmed V and J ends, which lost 7 bases and 1 base, there was a span of 13 bases. CDR1 is MDHEN, CDR2 SYDVKM, per germline. This CDR3 contains 15 residues. The CDR3 region is CASTYLGRNTGELFF. The CDR3 nucleotides are TGTGCCAGCACCTACCTCGGACGGAACACCGGGGAGCTGTTTTTT.

The chain uses TRBV3-1 and TRBJ2-1; maybe TRBD2 (5 bases). Germline V gene lookup returns CDR1 LGHDT and CDR2 YNNKEL (reference sequence). V lost 3 bases and J 10 bases, leaving 16 bases between the germline ends. The CDR3 runs 14 residues. DNA of the CDR3: TGTGCCAGCAGCCAGAGAACGGGATTGGTGGAGCAGTTCTTC. Residues: CASSQRTGLVEQFF.

This clonotype was detected a few times. The V call is TRBV4-2, the J call TRBJ2-7, with D tentatively TRBD2 (6 bases). CDR1 is LGHNA, CDR2 YNFKEQ, per germline. The CDR3 runs to 13 residues. V was trimmed by 0 bases and J by 5 bases, leaving 8 bases between them. The CDR3 nucleotides are TGTGCCAGCAGCCAAGATCCGGGGGACGAGCAGTACTTC. Translating gives CASSQDPGDEQYF.

In its sample, this clonotype was seen many times. This chain uses TRBV3-1 with TRBJ2-3, with TRBD2 matching over 7 bases. The CDR3 length is 15 residues. Trimming removed 1 base from V and 0 bases from J; junction bases left unmatched: 1. Germline assignment: CDR1 LGHDT and CDR2 YNNKEL (reference sequence). The CDR3 sequence is CASSQAGGSTDTQYF. As DNA, the CDR3 is TGTGCCAGCAGCCAAGCGGGAGGCAGCACAGATACGCAGTATTTT.

This clonotype was seen a few times. At one end, the junction sequence differs from germline, possibly due to a read error. The chain has TRBV6-2 or TRBV6-3 and TRBJ2-5; maybe TRBD2 (5 bases). The CDR3 length is 11 residues. Germline V gene lookup returns CDR1 MNHEY and CDR2 SVGEGT. In DNA form, the CDR3 reads TGTGCCAGCAGTTTCCAGGAACTAGTGAACTTC. It translates to CASSFQELVNF.

The chain joins TRBV2 to TRBJ2-4; possibly TRBD1 or TRBD2 for D (5 bases each). This CDR3 region has 17 residues. CDR1 is SNHLY, CDR2 FYNNEI, per germline. V was shortened by 6 bases and J by 0 bases, with 18 bases between the two germline ends. DNA for the CDR3: TGTGCCAGCAGAAGGGACGCAGACCCTCTAGCCAAAAACATTCAGTACTTC. Translating gives CASRRDADPLAKNIQYF.

This clonotype has at least ten counts. The gene calls are TRBV10-3 and TRBJ2-3, with 8 nucleotides matching TRBD2. Trimming at V came to 8 bases and at J to 1 base, leaving 5 bases not matched to a gene. The V gene's germline CDR1 is ENHRY and CDR2 SYGVKD. This CDR3 has 14 amino acids. The CDR3 loop is CAIRTSGRTDTQYF. In nucleotides, the CDR3 is TGTGCCATCCGTACTAGCGGACGCACAGATACGCAGTATTTT.

This clonotype was detected ten times or more. The CDR3 DNA reads TGTGCCAGCAGTTTAGCCCTAGCGAGAAGCTCCTACGAGCAGTACTTC. This translates into CASSLALARSSYEQYF. The chain employs TRBV28 and TRBJ2-7, with a possible D match to TRBD2 (6 bases). The CDR3 runs to 16 residues. V lost 2 bases, J lost 0 bases, and 14 bases lay in between. CDR1 is MDHEN, CDR2 SYDVKM, per germline.

This clonotype was detected many times. The rearrangement joins TRBV15 to TRBJ1-4, with TRBD1 as a possible D gene (6 bases). The V gene's germline CDR1 is LNHNV and CDR2 YYDKDF (reference sequence). This CDR3 is 12 amino acids long. V was pared by 4 bases and J by 8 bases, with 8 bases between. CDR3 DNA sequence: TGTGCCACCAGCATCGGACAGGAAAAACTGTTTTTT. Residues: CATSIGQEKLFF.

The chain links TRBV3-1 to TRBJ2-2, with a tentative D call TRBD1 (7 bases). The V end lost 10 bases, the J end lost 9 bases, and 27 bases lay between the germline ends. Germline assignment: CDR1 LGHDT and CDR2 YNNKEL (reference sequence). This CDR3 region has 16 residues. The CDR3 nucleotides are TGTGCCACCACCAAAGAGGTCAGGGGGGAACCTTGGGAGCTGTTTTTT. Protein: CATTKEVRGEPWELFF. Using reference TRBV3-1 and TRBJ2-2 for the parts outside the CDR3, the full variable domain is DTAVSQTPKYLVTQMGNDKSIKCEQNLGHDTMYWYKQDSKKFLKIMFSYNNKELIINETVPNRFSPKSPDKAHLNLHINSLELGDSAVYFCATTKEVRGEPWELFFGEGSRLTVL.

This clonotype was recorded a few times. The chain is built from TRBV5-6 and TRBJ2-1, with 7 bases identical to TRBD2. The germline V gene encodes CDR1 SGHDT and CDR2 YYEEEE. CDR3 length: 15 residues. J gave up 3 bases and V 1 base, and 4 bases lay outside the gene matches. The CDR3 region is CASSLRLAVYNEQFF. The DNA for the CDR3 is TGTGCCAGCAGCTTGAGGCTAGCGGTCTACAATGAGCAGTTCTTC. The whole variable domain, filled in from reference TRBV5-6 and TRBJ2-1, reads DAGVTQSPTHLIKTRGQQVTLRCSPKSGHDTVSWYQQALGQGPQFIFQYYEEEERQRGNFPDRFSGHQFPNYSSELNVNALLLGDSALYLCASSLRLAVYNEQFFGPGTRLTVL.

The J gene is TRBJ2-1, the V gene TRBV4-3; no clear D gene. The V gene lost 1 base and the J gene lost 8 bases, with 12 bases spanning the gap. The CDR3 has 14 amino acids. Germline lookup yields CDR1 LGHNA and CDR2 YSLEER. CDR3 protein: CASSQVLGRDEQFF. CDR3 DNA sequence: TGCGCCAGCAGCCAAGTACTGGGTCGGGATGAGCAGTTCTTC.

There are many counts of this clonotype. The V call is TRBV4-3, the J call TRBJ2-3; D is possibly TRBD1 (6 bases). Germline values: CDR1 LGHNA, CDR2 YSLEER. The length of the CDR3 is 18 residues. The V end was cut by 4 bases, the J end by 0 bases, with 20 bases between. Here the CDR3 DNA reads TGCGCCAGCAGCCTTTCAACTATGGACAGACTGAGCACAGATACGCAGTATTTT. This codes for CASSLSTMDRLSTDTQYF.

This chain links TRBV4-2 with TRBJ2-3; 13 bases agree with TRBD2. This CDR3 has 17 residues. J gave up 3 bases and V 10 bases, and 13 bases lay outside the gene matches. Germline V lookup: CDR1 LGHNA, CDR2 YNFKEQ. The CDR3 sequence is CAMGPWTSGRITDTQYF. CDR3 sequence (DNA): TGTGCCATGGGCCCCTGGACTAGCGGGAGAATAACAGATACGCAGTATTTT.

The chain employs TRBV20-1 and TRBJ2-3; 8 bases align to TRBD2. This CDR3 has 14 residues. Germline V gives CDR1 DFQATT, CDR2 SNEGSKA (reference sequence). Unmatched junction bases numbered 7, after V lost 3 bases and J lost 5 bases. The CDR3 loop reads CSASSSGRRDTQYF. The CDR3 DNA sequence: TGCAGTGCTAGTTCCAGCGGGAGAAGAGATACGCAGTATTTT.

This clonotype has ten or more counts. This chain joins TRBV28 and TRBJ2-5, with D possibly called TRBD1 or TRBD2 (6 bases each). Trimming took 4 bases from V and 9 from J, leaving 21 bases between them. There are 15 residues in the CDR3. Germline CDR1 MDHEN, CDR2 SYDVKM. The CDR3: CASSYQTSSQGPQYF. The CDR3 DNA follows: TGTGCCAGCAGTTACCAGACTAGTTCTCAGGGGCCCCAGTACTTC.

This clonotype was picked up many times. The chain employs TRBV12-3 or TRBV12-4 and TRBJ1-4; TRBD1 matches at 11 bases. The CDR3 is made up of 16 amino acids. The V and J ends lost 3 bases and 11 bases, in that order; junction bases with no gene match: 11. CDR3 in amino acids: CASSFLTGTGGTKLFF. DNA for the CDR3: TGTGCCAGCAGTTTTCTTACCGGGACAGGGGGGACCAAACTGTTTTTT.

This clonotype was seen ten or more times. CDR3: CASSQVLGQAHEQYF. The CDR3 bases are TGTGCCAGCAGCCAAGTCTTGGGACAGGCCCACGAGCAGTACTTC. V gene TRBV14 combines with J gene TRBJ2-7, with 8 bases matching TRBD1. Germline V gives CDR1 SGHDN, CDR2 FVKESK. This CDR3 comprises 15 residues. V dropped 1 base and J dropped 5; count of bases not matched to a gene: 7. Supplemented by reference TRBV14 and TRBJ2-7, the full variable domain reads EAGVTQFPSHSVIEKGQTVTLRCDPISGHDNLYWYRRVMGKEIKFLLHFVKESKQDESGMPNNRFLAERTGGTYSTLKVQPAELEDSGVYFCASSQVLGQAHEQYFGPGTRLTVT.

This clonotype was seen a single time. V and J are TRBV15 and TRBJ2-7; D is unresolved. CDR3 length: 12 amino acids. CDR1 and CDR2 from the germline V gene are LNHNV and YYDKDF (reference sequence). V lost 3 bases to trimming and J lost 2 bases, with 5 bases between them. The CDR3 spells CATSSGTYEQYF. Written as DNA, the CDR3 is TGTGCCACCAGCAGCGGAACCTACGAGCAGTACTTC.

V is TRBV7-6 and J is TRBJ2-5, with D unclear. Trimming removed 6 bases from V and 2 bases from J, with 7 bases in between. In germline, CDR1 is SGHVS, CDR2 FNYEAQ. This CDR3 has 12 amino acids. This CDR3 reads CASSREQETQYF. CDR3 in DNA: TGTGCCAGCAGTAGGGAACAAGAGACCCAGTACTTC.